The 28 T cell receptor beta chains reported below all come from one sample, sequenced in a study of shared clonotypes between healthy human individuals. Measured with immunoSEQ multiplex PCR; TCRdb has only the in-frame clones, and not every one. This table holds about 2.3 million clones, more than 80% found once. Sequenced input: naive CD4+ T cells from PBMCs. Subset here: CD45RA+ positively selected. The receptors shown here come from a man between 18 and 29 years old in good health. Some clones in this sample may be carry-over from other donors' samples.

The CDR3 region is CASSLSGTSRYF. CDR3 nucleotides: TGTGCCAGCAGCTTGTCCGGGACTAGTAGGTATTTT. The rearrangement links TRBV5-8 to TRBJ2-3; 8 positions agree with TRBD2. CDR1 is SGHTS, CDR2 YDEGEE, per germline. V was clipped by 1 base and J by 14 bases; unmatched bases: 6. CDR3 length: 12 amino acids.

The chain recombines TRBV4-3 with TRBJ2-2; the match to TRBD2 covers 11 bases. With V trimmed by 1 base and J by 6 bases, 4 bases remained unmatched. Germline loops: CDR1 LGHNA, CDR2 YSLEER. The CDR3 totals 16 residues. The CDR3: CASSQVLAGGPGELFF. CDR3 DNA: TGCGCCAGCAGCCAAGTGCTAGCGGGAGGACCCGGGGAGCTGTTTTTT.

In the case of this clone: The same CDR3 can be traced to other DNA sequences in this sample. V is TRBV2 and J is TRBJ2-3; D uncertain. V lost 5 bases to trimming and J lost 3 bases, with 3 bases between them. This CDR3 has 11 residues. In germline, CDR1 is SNHLY, CDR2 FYNNEI. This chain's CDR3 is CASSRTDTQYF. The CDR3 DNA follows: TGTGCCAGCAGTAGGACAGATACGCAGTATTTT.

The chain employs TRBV7-9 and TRBJ2-3; D ambiguous. V dropped 10 bases and J dropped 0 bases, with 2 bases sitting between them. This CDR3 spans 10 amino acids. Germline V CDR1 and CDR2: SEHNR, FQNEAQ (reference sequence). This CDR3 reads CAISTDTQYF. DNA of the CDR3: TGTGCCATTAGCACAGATACGCAGTATTTT.

The chain couples TRBV5-4 to TRBJ1-2, with 7 bases aligning to TRBD1. The CDR3 consists of 15 residues. Trimming took 0 bases from V and 8 from J; bases not matched to a gene: 10. The germline V gene has CDR1 SGHNT and CDR2 YYREEE (reference sequence). CDR3 coding DNA: TGTGCCAGCAGCTTGGCCAACTTACAGGGGAGGGGCTACACCTTC. It translates to CASSLANLQGRGYTF.

On this clone: Additional DNA sequences in this sample encode the identical CDR3. The rearrangement uses TRBV20-1 and TRBJ2-7; D gene unclear. The germline V gene encodes CDR1 DFQATT and CDR2 SNEGSKA (reference sequence). The V end lost 3 bases, the J end lost 2 bases, and 5 bases lay between the germline ends. The CDR3 has 11 residues. The CDR3 loop is CSARTAYEQYF. CDR3 DNA sequence: TGCAGTGCTAGGACTGCCTACGAGCAGTACTTC.

The chain uses TRBV9 and TRBJ1-1; no clear D gene. Between the trimmed V and J ends, which lost 3 bases and 4 bases, there was a span of 13 bases. The CDR3 is 14 residues long. From germline, CDR1 is SGDLS and CDR2 YYNGEE. The chain's CDR3 is CASSAATLATEAFF. The CDR3 DNA sequence: TGTGCCAGCAGCGCGGCGACACTAGCCACTGAAGCTTTCTTT.

This chain joins TRBV7-6 and TRBJ2-1, with 8 bases identical to TRBD1. The CDR3 is 16 residues long. V lost 5 bases to trimming and J lost 8 bases; unmatched junction nucleotides: 14. Germline V gene data show CDR1 as SGHVS and CDR2 as FNYEAQ. The CDR3 DNA reads as TGTGCCAGCAGCCCCAGCTGGGCCAGGGGGCTCGATGAGCAGTTCTTC. As protein: CASSPSWARGLDEQFF.

The V and J genes are TRBV28 and TRBJ2-7; TRBD1 aligns across 9 bases. Germline CDR1 MDHEN, CDR2 SYDVKM. The CDR3 sequence is 15 residues long. V trimming: 6 bases; J trimming: 5 bases; junction bases outside the gene matches: 11. The DNA for the CDR3 is TGTGCCAGCAGCTCCTGGGGGACAGGGAGTGACGAGCAGTACTTC. It is translated as CASSSWGTGSDEQYF.

The chain couples TRBV28 to TRBJ2-3; D is uncertain. The V gene's germline CDR1 is MDHEN and CDR2 SYDVKM. This CDR3 has 14 amino acids. V lost 4 bases and J 9 bases, leaving 17 bases between the germline ends. The CDR3 DNA reads as TGTGCCAGCAGTTCAGTCAGACACGGATACACGCAGTATTTT. It translates to CASSSVRHGYTQYF.

This sequence joins TRBV18 and TRBJ1-1, with 8 bases fitting TRBD1. The CDR3 is made up of 13 amino acids. The V segment lost 6 bases and the J segment 5 bases; nucleotides outside the gene matches: 5. CDR1 is KGHSH, CDR2 LQKENI, per germline. The CDR3 loop reads CASSTGALTEAFF. The CDR3 DNA sequence: TGTGCCAGCTCGACAGGGGCGCTGACTGAAGCTTTCTTT.

This chain links TRBV28 with TRBJ1-2, with no clear D. Between the trimmed V and J ends, which lost 6 bases and 4 bases, there was a span of 12 bases. CDR1 is MDHEN, CDR2 SYDVKM, per germline. This CDR3 has 13 residues. For the CDR3, the DNA is TGTGCCAGCAGGATGGACGCTCTCTATGGCTACACCTTC. Translated: CASRMDALYGYTF.

The chain uses TRBV19 and TRBJ1-2, with a tentative D call TRBD1 (6 bases). Germline V gene sequence: CDR1 LNHDA, CDR2 SQIVND (reference sequence). The ends were cut back, 6 bases at V and 2 bases at J, with 19 bases in the middle. CDR3 length: 16 amino acids. CDR3 protein: CASSARTVLGNYGYTF. The CDR3 region has the DNA TGTGCCAGTAGCGCCAGGACAGTCTTAGGAAACTATGGCTACACCTTC.

The V call is TRBV5-5, the J call TRBJ2-3; a weak D match, TRBD1 (5 bases). CDR1 SGHKS and CDR2 YYEKEE come from the germline V gene (reference sequence). Trimming pared 3 bases from V and 4 bases from J, leaving 12 bases between. The CDR3 sequence is 14 residues long. The CDR3: CASSYRTFPDTQYF. CDR3 in DNA: TGTGCCAGCAGCTACAGGACGTTCCCAGATACGCAGTATTTT.

This chain connects TRBV30 to TRBJ1-4; a possible D gene is TRBD1 (5 bases). V dropped 2 bases and J dropped 2 bases, with 9 bases sitting between them. The germline V gene has CDR1 GTSNPN and CDR2 SVGIG (reference sequence). CDR3 length: 14 amino acids. CDR3 amino acids: CAWSPGLTNEKLFF. Here the CDR3 DNA reads TGTGCCTGGAGTCCGGGACTGACTAATGAAAAACTGTTTTTT.

The chain uses TRBV18 and TRBJ2-1; TRBD2 aligns across 9 bases. Trimming removed 3 bases from V and 5 bases from J; junction bases left unmatched: 8. CDR1 is KGHSH and CDR2 is LQKENI in the germline V gene. This CDR3 has 16 amino acids. The CDR3, as DNA: TGTGCCAGCTCACCGCCGGTAGCGGGAGTTAACAATGAGCAGTTCTTC. It codes for CASSPPVAGVNNEQFF.

This chain links TRBV7-9 with TRBJ2-7; unclear D gene. CDR3 length equals 14 residues. The ends were cut back, 1 base at V and 3 bases at J, with 10 bases in the middle. The germline V gene encodes CDR1 SEHNR and CDR2 FQNEAQ (reference sequence). CDR3 in DNA: TGTGCCAGCAGCTTAGAAGGTATCGGCTACGAGCAGTACTTC. It yields the protein CASSLEGIGYEQYF.

The genes are TRBV28 and TRBJ2-5; possibly TRBD2 for D (5 bases). The ends were cut back, 11 bases at V and 4 bases at J, with 23 bases in the middle. CDR3 size: 15 residues. Looked up from germline, CDR1 is MDHEN and CDR2 is SYDVKM. This CDR3 reads CAYEGARRPRETQYF. The CDR3 DNA is TGTGCCTATGAGGGAGCCCGCCGCCCCAGAGAGACCCAGTACTTC.

V gene TRBV25-1 combines with J gene TRBJ1-5; maybe TRBD1 (6 bases). V was cut by 8 bases and J by 3 bases, with 17 bases left in between. The CDR3 totals 15 residues. Germline CDR1 and CDR2: MGHDK and SYGVNS. The CDR3 DNA reads as TGTGCCAGCCTATGGATAGGGGGACTCAATCAGCCCCAGCATTTT. Its translation: CASLWIGGLNQPQHF. Filled out from reference TRBV25-1 and TRBJ1-5, the complete variable domain reads EADIYQTPRYLVIGTGKKITLECSQTMGHDKMYWYQQDPGMELHLIHYSYGVNSTEKGDLSSESTVSRIRTEHFPLTLESARPSHTSQYLCASLWIGGLNQPQHFGDGTRLSIL.

This rearrangement joins TRBV2 to TRBJ1-3; D is uncertain. Looked up from germline, CDR1 is SNHLY and CDR2 is FYNNEI. The CDR3 has 15 residues. V dropped 2 bases and J dropped 4 bases, with 12 bases sitting between them. This CDR3 reads CASSESDGRGNTIYF. The CDR3 bases are TGTGCCAGCAGTGAATCCGATGGACGCGGAAACACCATATATTTT.

CDR3 bases: TGTGCCAGCAGCTTTCGGCCGATAACTGAAGATACGCAGTATTTT. Amino acids: CASSFRPITEDTQYF. The chain combines TRBV7-9 with TRBJ2-3; D unresolved. The CDR3 runs 15 residues. Germline CDR1 reads SEHNR; CDR2 reads FQNEAQ (reference sequence). V shed 3 bases and J shed 5 bases, with 15 bases lying between them.

The CDR3 DNA follows: TGTGCCAGCAGCGACCGACCGGGACAGTCCTACGAGCAGTACTTC. Amino acids: CASSDRPGQSYEQYF. This chain links TRBV7-8 with TRBJ2-7, with 7 bases identical to TRBD1. The CDR3 is 15 residues long. V gave up 5 bases and J gave up 1 base; unmatched junction bases: 8. Looked up from germline, CDR1 is SGHVS and CDR2 is FQNEAQ.

The V gene is TRBV11-3, the J gene TRBJ2-7; D not certain. The V end lost 6 bases, the J end lost 1 base, and 19 bases lay between the germline ends. Germline V gene lookup returns CDR1 SGHNT and CDR2 YENEEA. CDR3 length: 16 amino acids. The CDR3 DNA is TGTGCCAGCAGAAGGTTCCCGCCAAGTCCTTCCTACGAGCAGTACTTC. Translating gives CASRRFPPSPSYEQYF.

This sequence joins TRBV9 and TRBJ1-4; tentatively, D is TRBD1 (5 bases). Germline V gives CDR1 SGDLS, CDR2 YYNGEE. V was clipped by 7 bases and J by 5 bases, with 12 bases between them. This CDR3 is built from 13 residues. This CDR3 is CASSRDQNEKLFF. As DNA, the CDR3 is TGTGCCAGCTCCCGGGACCAAAATGAAAAACTGTTTTTT.

The chain carries TRBV5-6 and TRBJ1-2; 9 nucleotides match TRBD1. After removal of 4 bases from V and 4 bases from J, the junction contained 5 bases not matched to a gene. The V gene's germline CDR1 is SGHDT and CDR2 YYEEEE. The CDR3 runs 14 residues. In DNA, the CDR3 is TGTGCCAGCAGCCGGACAGGGGCCACCTATGGCTACACCTTC. Translating gives CASSRTGATYGYTF.

This chain joins TRBV29-1 and TRBJ1-2, with no clear D. Trimming pared 6 bases from V and 4 bases from J, leaving 12 bases between. Germline V lookup: CDR1 SQVTM, CDR2 ANQGSEA. CDR3 size: 12 residues. The CDR3 region has the DNA TGCAGCGTGACTAACAGAACCTATGGCTACACCTTC. This encodes CSVTNRTYGYTF.

A single count supports this clone. This chain connects TRBV14 to TRBJ2-7; tentative D call: TRBD2 (5 bases). V lost 3 bases and J lost 4, with 13 bases in between. The CDR3 consists of 14 residues. From germline, CDR1 is SGHDN and CDR2 FVKESK. This CDR3 reads CASSQFPGKYEQYF. DNA for the CDR3: TGTGCCAGCAGCCAGTTTCCGGGGAAATACGAGCAGTACTTC.

The chain employs TRBV5-1 and TRBJ2-1; 8 bases agree with TRBD2. With 1 base clipped from V and 7 bases from J, the junction kept 13 bases outside the gene matches. Germline CDR1 is SGHRS and CDR2 is YFSETQ. This CDR3 is built from 17 residues. CDR3 protein: CASSLFPSGRGLNEQFF. The CDR3 DNA reads TGCGCCAGCAGCTTGTTTCCGAGCGGGAGAGGCTTGAATGAGCAGTTCTTC.